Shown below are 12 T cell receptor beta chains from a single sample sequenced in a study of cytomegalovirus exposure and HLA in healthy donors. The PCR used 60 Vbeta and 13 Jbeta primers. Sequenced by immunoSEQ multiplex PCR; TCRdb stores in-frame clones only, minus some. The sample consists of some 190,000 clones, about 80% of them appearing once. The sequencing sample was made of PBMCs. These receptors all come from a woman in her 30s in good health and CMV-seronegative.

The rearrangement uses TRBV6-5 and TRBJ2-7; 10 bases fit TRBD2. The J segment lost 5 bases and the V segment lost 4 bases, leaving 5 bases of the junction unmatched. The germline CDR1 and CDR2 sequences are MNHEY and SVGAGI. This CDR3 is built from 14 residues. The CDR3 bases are TGTGCCAGCAGTTTCTCCGGGACTAGCGACGAGCAGTACTTC. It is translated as CASSFSGTSDEQYF.

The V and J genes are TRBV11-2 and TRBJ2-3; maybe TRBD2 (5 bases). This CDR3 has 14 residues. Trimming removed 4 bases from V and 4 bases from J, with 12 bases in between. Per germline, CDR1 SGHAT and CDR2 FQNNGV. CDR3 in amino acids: CASSSLLVPDTQYF. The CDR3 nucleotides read TGTGCCAGCAGCTCCTTACTAGTCCCAGATACGCAGTATTTT.

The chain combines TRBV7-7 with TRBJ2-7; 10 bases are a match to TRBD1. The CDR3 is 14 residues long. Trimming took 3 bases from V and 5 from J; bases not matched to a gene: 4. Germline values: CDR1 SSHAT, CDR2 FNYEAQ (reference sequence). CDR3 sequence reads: CASSLAGTGDEQYF. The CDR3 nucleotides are TGTGCCAGCAGCTTGGCTGGGACAGGGGACGAGCAGTACTTC.

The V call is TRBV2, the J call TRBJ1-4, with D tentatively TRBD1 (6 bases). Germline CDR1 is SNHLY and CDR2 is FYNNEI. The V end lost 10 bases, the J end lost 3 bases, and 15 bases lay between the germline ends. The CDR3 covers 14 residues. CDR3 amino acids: CATNRQVANEKLFF. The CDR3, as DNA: TGTGCCACTAATCGACAGGTGGCTAATGAAAAACTGTTTTTT.

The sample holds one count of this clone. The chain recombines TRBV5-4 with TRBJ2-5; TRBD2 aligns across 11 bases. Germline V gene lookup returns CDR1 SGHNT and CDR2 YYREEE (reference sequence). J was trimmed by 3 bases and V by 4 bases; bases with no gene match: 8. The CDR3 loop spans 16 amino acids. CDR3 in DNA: TGTGCCAGCAGCAGCGGGGTAGCGGGGGGGGAAGAGACCCAGTACTTC. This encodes CASSSGVAGGEETQYF.

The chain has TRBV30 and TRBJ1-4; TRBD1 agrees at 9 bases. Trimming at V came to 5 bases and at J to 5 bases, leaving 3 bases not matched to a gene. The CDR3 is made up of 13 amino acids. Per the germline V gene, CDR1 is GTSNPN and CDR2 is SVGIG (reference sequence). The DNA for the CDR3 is TGTGCCTGGTCCGGGACAGGGAATGAAAAACTGTTTTTT. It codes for CAWSGTGNEKLFF.

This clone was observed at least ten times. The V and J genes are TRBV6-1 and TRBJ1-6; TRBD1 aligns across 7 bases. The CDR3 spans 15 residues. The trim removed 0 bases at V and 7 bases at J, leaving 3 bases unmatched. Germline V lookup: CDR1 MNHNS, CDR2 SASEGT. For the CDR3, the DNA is TGTGCCAGCAGTGAAGCTTCAGGGGGGAATTCACCCCTCCACTTT. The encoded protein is CASSEASGGNSPLHF.

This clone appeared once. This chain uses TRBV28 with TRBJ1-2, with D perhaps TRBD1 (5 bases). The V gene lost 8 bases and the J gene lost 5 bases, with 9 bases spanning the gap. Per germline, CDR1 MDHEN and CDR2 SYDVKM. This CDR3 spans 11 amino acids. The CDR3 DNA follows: TGTGCCAGCCACAGGAGTTATGGCTACACCTTC. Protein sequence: CASHRSYGYTF.

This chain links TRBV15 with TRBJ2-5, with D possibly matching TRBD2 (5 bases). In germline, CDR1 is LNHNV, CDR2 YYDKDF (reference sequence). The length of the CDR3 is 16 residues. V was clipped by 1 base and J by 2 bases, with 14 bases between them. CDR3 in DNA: TGTGCCACCAGCAGAGTTTCCGGACTGGGTCAAGAGACCCAGTACTTC. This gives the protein CATSRVSGLGQETQYF.

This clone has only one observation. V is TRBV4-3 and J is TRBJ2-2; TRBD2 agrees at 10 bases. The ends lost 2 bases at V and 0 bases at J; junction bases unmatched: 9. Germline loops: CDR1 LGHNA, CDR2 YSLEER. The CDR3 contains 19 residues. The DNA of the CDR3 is TGCGCCAGCAGCCAAAGACTAGCGGGCCAACTTTCGAACACCGGGGAGCTGTTTTTT. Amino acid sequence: CASSQRLAGQLSNTGELFF.

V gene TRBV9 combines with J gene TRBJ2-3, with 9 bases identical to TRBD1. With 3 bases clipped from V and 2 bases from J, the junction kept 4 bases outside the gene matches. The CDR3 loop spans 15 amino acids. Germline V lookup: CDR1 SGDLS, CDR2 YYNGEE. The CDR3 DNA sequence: TGTGCCAGCAGCGGAGGGACAGGGAACACAGATACGCAGTATTTT. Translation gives CASSGGTGNTDTQYF.

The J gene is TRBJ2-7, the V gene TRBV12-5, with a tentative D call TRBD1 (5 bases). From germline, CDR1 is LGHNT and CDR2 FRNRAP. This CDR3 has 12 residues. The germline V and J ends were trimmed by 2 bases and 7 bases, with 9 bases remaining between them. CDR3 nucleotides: TGTGCTAGTGGTTTGACCCGACAGGAGCAGTACTTC. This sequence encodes CASGLTRQEQYF.